These T cell receptor beta chains were read from a single sample in a study of identical twins. One entry per CDR3 protein, called by TCRdb with MiXCR from the 5' RACE reads. This table holds 500,000 or so distinct CDR3 sequences, under 25% found once. Another study also made use of these data, one on T cells expressing NK-cell markers.

The sample taken for sequencing was CD4+ T cells sorted from blood. The receptors originated from a woman aged 18-29 years in good health. The CDR3 runs from the conserved cysteine through the conserved F or W. Each record gives: clone size, J gene, D gene, V gene, CDR3 DNA, CDR3 protein. D genes are given only for firm matches. Size is omitted from some rows. Given values are once, few, many or a class for expanded clones.

clone_size: NA; j_call: TRBJ2-1; d_call: TRBD2; v_call: TRBV19; cdr3_nt: TGTGCCAGTACACATAGCGGGGACTACAATGAGCAGTTCTTC; cdr3_aa: CASTHSGDYNEQFF
clone_size: few; j_call: TRBJ2-2; d_call: NA; v_call: TRBV7-9; cdr3_nt: TGTGCCAGCAGCACGGGACGCTTCCCCGGGGAGCTGTTTTTT; cdr3_aa: CASSTGRFPGELFF
clone_size: NA; j_call: TRBJ2-1; d_call: TRBD1; v_call: TRBV29-1; cdr3_nt: TGCAGCGTTGGAGGGGGCCCCCTCAATGAGCAGTTCTTC; cdr3_aa: CSVGGGPLNEQFF
clone_size: many; j_call: TRBJ1-2; d_call: TRBD1; v_call: TRBV29-1; cdr3_nt: TGCAGCGGTGGGACAGGGACCTATGGCTACACCTTC; cdr3_aa: CSGGTGTYGYTF
clone_size: NA; j_call: TRBJ2-1; d_call: TRBD2; v_call: TRBV7-3; cdr3_nt: TGTGCCAGCAGCGTCCCCGGGACTAGCGGGTATGAGCAGTTCTTC; cdr3_aa: CASSVPGTSGYEQFF
clone_size: NA; j_call: TRBJ1-6; d_call: NA; v_call: TRBV20-1; cdr3_nt: TGCAGTGCTAGAGTTGTACCTGGATCACCCCTCCACTTT; cdr3_aa: CSARVVPGSPLHF
clone_size: few; j_call: TRBJ2-7; d_call: TRBD2; v_call: TRBV27; cdr3_nt: TGTGCCAGCCGGGGGTGGGCTAGCGGGAACCACGAGCAGTACTTC; cdr3_aa: CASRGWASGNHEQYF
clone_size: NA; j_call: TRBJ2-1; d_call: TRBD2; v_call: TRBV14; cdr3_nt: TGTGCCAGCAGCTCCCGGGGGGTGGCGGTTGAGCAGTTCTTC; cdr3_aa: CASSSRGVAVEQFF
clone_size: NA; j_call: TRBJ1-2; d_call: NA; v_call: TRBV9; cdr3_nt: TGTGCCAGCAGCAAGGGGGGGCAGAACTATGGCTACACCTTC; cdr3_aa: CASSKGGQNYGYTF
clone_size: few; j_call: TRBJ2-2; d_call: NA; v_call: TRBV20-1; cdr3_nt: TGCAGTGCTAGAGAGAGGGCAGGGCCCACCGGGGAGCTGTTTTTT; cdr3_aa: CSARERAGPTGELFF
clone_size: many; j_call: TRBJ1-1; d_call: NA; v_call: TRBV29-1; cdr3_nt: TGCAGCTTCACAGGGAATACCTTCTCAATGAACACTGAAGCTTTCTTT; cdr3_aa: CSFTGNTFSMNTEAFF
clone_size: many; j_call: TRBJ1-6; d_call: TRBD1; v_call: TRBV20-1; cdr3_nt: TGCAGTGCTCCCACAGGGGGTTTGTCACCCCTCCACTTT; cdr3_aa: CSAPTGGLSPLHF
clone_size: NA; j_call: TRBJ2-3; d_call: TRBD1; v_call: TRBV20-1; cdr3_nt: TGCAGTGCCGGACAGGGATGGACAGATACGCAGTATTTT; cdr3_aa: CSAGQGWTDTQYF
clone_size: NA; j_call: TRBJ2-1; d_call: TRBD1; v_call: TRBV12-3/TRBV12-4; cdr3_nt: TGTGCCAGCAGCCCCCCCAAGGACAGGCCCTACAATGAGCAGTTCTTC; cdr3_aa: CASSPPKDRPYNEQFF
clone_size: few; j_call: TRBJ1-3; d_call: NA; v_call: TRBV6-1; cdr3_nt: TGTGCCAGCACTCTAGGCACGGACTCTGGAAACACCATATATTTT; cdr3_aa: CASTLGTDSGNTIYF
clone_size: NA; j_call: TRBJ2-2; d_call: TRBD2; v_call: TRBV27; cdr3_nt: TGTGCCAGCAGTTTCTCGGCGTATTTACGGACTAGCGGGATTTCGGGGGAGCTGTTTTTT; cdr3_aa: CASSFSAYLRTSGISGELFF
clone_size: many; j_call: TRBJ2-7; d_call: NA; v_call: TRBV7-2; cdr3_nt: TGTGCCAGCAGCCAGAGGCCCCTTTACGAGCAGTACTTC; cdr3_aa: CASSQRPLYEQYF
clone_size: few; j_call: TRBJ1-2; d_call: NA; v_call: TRBV20-1; cdr3_nt: TGCAGTGCTAGTTTCCGGAGAGACTATGGCTACACCTTC; cdr3_aa: CSASFRRDYGYTF
clone_size: NA; j_call: TRBJ2-7; d_call: TRBD2; v_call: TRBV6-5; cdr3_nt: TGTGCCAGCAGTTATGGGAGGGTCGAGGGGTACGAGCAGTACTTC; cdr3_aa: CASSYGRVEGYEQYF
clone_size: few; j_call: TRBJ1-1; d_call: TRBD1; v_call: TRBV10-3; cdr3_nt: TGTGCCACCCATCAGGGGGGAACTGAAGCTTTCTTT; cdr3_aa: CATHQGGTEAFF
clone_size: few; j_call: TRBJ2-1; d_call: TRBD2; v_call: TRBV20-1; cdr3_nt: TGCAGTGCTCGACTAGCGTCGAGCTCCTACAATGAGCAGTTCTTC; cdr3_aa: CSARLASSSYNEQFF
clone_size: NA; j_call: TRBJ2-1; d_call: NA; v_call: TRBV20-1; cdr3_nt: TGCAGTGCTAGGAACCGACCCAGCGAGCAGTTCTTC; cdr3_aa: CSARNRPSEQFF
clone_size: few; j_call: TRBJ2-1; d_call: TRBD1; v_call: TRBV12-3/TRBV12-4; cdr3_nt: TGTGCCAGCAGCTCCCACCCGGGACAGGGTACCGGGGAGCAGTTCTTC; cdr3_aa: CASSSHPGQGTGEQFF
clone_size: NA; j_call: TRBJ2-5; d_call: TRBD2; v_call: TRBV5-1; cdr3_nt: TGCGCCAGCAGCCTCGGGACTATTCGGGAAGAGACCCAGTACTTC; cdr3_aa: CASSLGTIREETQYF
clone_size: NA; j_call: TRBJ2-4; d_call: NA; v_call: TRBV20-1; cdr3_nt: TGCAGTGCTAGAGCATGGCGGCCCGGGGCCAAAAACATTCAGTACTTC; cdr3_aa: CSARAWRPGAKNIQYF
clone_size: NA; j_call: TRBJ2-3; d_call: TRBD1; v_call: TRBV5-6; cdr3_nt: TGTGCCAGCAGCGCCACAGGGGCCTCGCGCACAGATACGCAGTATTTT; cdr3_aa: CASSATGASRTDTQYF
clone_size: NA; j_call: TRBJ1-2; d_call: TRBD1; v_call: TRBV5-6; cdr3_nt: TGTGCCAGCAGCCTGGGGACAGCTCCGGCTGGCTACACCTTC; cdr3_aa: CASSLGTAPAGYTF
clone_size: NA; j_call: TRBJ2-3; d_call: TRBD2; v_call: TRBV5-1; cdr3_nt: TGCGCCAGCAGCGGGCCCGGGACTAGCAAGAGCACAGATACGCAGTATTTT; cdr3_aa: CASSGPGTSKSTDTQYF
clone_size: few; j_call: TRBJ2-2; d_call: NA; v_call: TRBV20-1; cdr3_nt: TGCAGTGCTAGTAGGCAGGGGGGTGCCGGGGAGCTGTTTTTT; cdr3_aa: CSASRQGGAGELFF
clone_size: NA; j_call: TRBJ1-2; d_call: NA; v_call: TRBV29-1; cdr3_nt: TGCAGCGTTGTGGCTACGGGACTCCTCTATGGCTACACCTTC; cdr3_aa: CSVVATGLLYGYTF
clone_size: NA; j_call: TRBJ1-1; d_call: TRBD1; v_call: TRBV29-1; cdr3_nt: TGCAGCGTGTCAGGACAGGGAAGGGGGGCTTTCTTT; cdr3_aa: CSVSGQGRGAFF
clone_size: NA; j_call: TRBJ2-7; d_call: TRBD1; v_call: TRBV2; cdr3_nt: TGTGCCAGCAGGATAGGGACAGATTACGAGCAGTACTTC; cdr3_aa: CASRIGTDYEQYF
clone_size: few; j_call: TRBJ1-2; d_call: NA; v_call: TRBV29-1; cdr3_nt: TGCAGCGCTGCCAATCCGGGACAAGGAGACTACACCTTC; cdr3_aa: CSAANPGQGDYTF
clone_size: NA; j_call: TRBJ2-5; d_call: NA; v_call: TRBV20-1; cdr3_nt: TGCAGTGCTTGCCCCCCCGGAGGCATGGAGACCCAGTACTTC; cdr3_aa: CSACPPGGMETQYF
clone_size: few; j_call: TRBJ2-1; d_call: TRBD2; v_call: TRBV7-2; cdr3_nt: TGTGCCAGCAGACCCGTGGGGGGGACGAATGAGCAGTTCTTC; cdr3_aa: CASRPVGGTNEQFF
clone_size: NA; j_call: TRBJ2-7; d_call: TRBD1; v_call: TRBV7-2; cdr3_nt: TGTGCCAGCGGCCAGACAGGGAGTTCCTACGAGCAGTACTTC; cdr3_aa: CASGQTGSSYEQYF
clone_size: NA; j_call: TRBJ2-1; d_call: NA; v_call: TRBV21-1; cdr3_nt: TGTGCCAGCAGCAAAGGGTCTGGGAATGAGCAGTTCTTC; cdr3_aa: CASSKGSGNEQFF
clone_size: few; j_call: TRBJ2-1; d_call: TRBD2; v_call: TRBV12-3/TRBV12-4; cdr3_nt: TGTGCCAGCAGTTTACTCATGGGGACTAGCGGGAGCTCCTACAATGAGCAGTTCTTC; cdr3_aa: CASSLLMGTSGSSYNEQFF
clone_size: NA; j_call: TRBJ1-3; d_call: TRBD1; v_call: TRBV9; cdr3_nt: TGTGCCAGCAGCGTAGCTGACAGGGGTGCTGGAAACACCATATATTTT; cdr3_aa: CASSVADRGAGNTIYF
clone_size: NA; j_call: TRBJ2-2; d_call: NA; v_call: TRBV7-8; cdr3_nt: TGTGCCAGCAGTATCGGAATGGGAAATTCGAACACCGGGGAGCTGTTTTTT; cdr3_aa: CASSIGMGNSNTGELFF
clone_size: NA; j_call: TRBJ1-1; d_call: NA; v_call: TRBV6-6; cdr3_nt: TGTGCCAGCAGGGACAGCCCAGCTGAAGCTTTCTTT; cdr3_aa: CASRDSPAEAFF
clone_size: NA; j_call: TRBJ2-3; d_call: NA; v_call: TRBV5-4; cdr3_nt: TGTGCCAGCAGCCTGCCCAGCTCAGATACGCAGTATTTT; cdr3_aa: CASSLPSSDTQYF
clone_size: NA; j_call: TRBJ2-1; d_call: NA; v_call: TRBV20-1; cdr3_nt: TGCAGTGCTAGAGATTCCCGGGGAAGCAATGAGCAGTTCTTC; cdr3_aa: CSARDSRGSNEQFF
clone_size: NA; j_call: TRBJ2-7; d_call: TRBD1; v_call: TRBV20-1; cdr3_nt: TGCAGTGTTGCCGGACAGGCCTACGAGCAGTACTTC; cdr3_aa: CSVAGQAYEQYF
clone_size: few; j_call: TRBJ2-5; d_call: NA; v_call: TRBV20-1; cdr3_nt: TGCAGTGCTAGAGAGCCGCCTAAAGAGACCCAGTACTTC; cdr3_aa: CSAREPPKETQYF
clone_size: NA; j_call: TRBJ2-2; d_call: NA; v_call: TRBV29-1; cdr3_nt: TGCAGCGTTGTCCACCCGAACACCGGGGAGCTGTTTTTT; cdr3_aa: CSVVHPNTGELFF
clone_size: NA; j_call: TRBJ1-2; d_call: NA; v_call: TRBV10-2; cdr3_nt: TGCGCCAGCAGAGACAGGCGCGGAGGCTACACCTTC; cdr3_aa: CASRDRRGGYTF
clone_size: few; j_call: TRBJ2-5; d_call: TRBD2; v_call: TRBV20-1; cdr3_nt: TGCAGTGCTAGTCGGCGGGGGTTCCAAGAGACCCAGTACTTC; cdr3_aa: CSASRRGFQETQYF
clone_size: few; j_call: TRBJ2-1; d_call: NA; v_call: TRBV15; cdr3_nt: TGTGCCACCAGCAGAGCCATCAAAGGGGGAAAAAAACACAATGAGCAGTTCTTC; cdr3_aa: CATSRAIKGGKKHNEQFF
clone_size: few; j_call: TRBJ1-5; d_call: NA; v_call: TRBV12-3/TRBV12-4; cdr3_nt: TGTGCCAGCAGTTTCCCCCCAGGGGAGTGGCGGCAGCCCCAGCATTTT; cdr3_aa: CASSFPPGEWRQPQHF
clone_size: NA; j_call: TRBJ2-5; d_call: NA; v_call: TRBV5-1; cdr3_nt: TGCGCCAGCAGCATGACAGTTACCCAGCACTTC; cdr3_aa: CASSMTVTQHF
clone_size: few; j_call: TRBJ2-2; d_call: NA; v_call: TRBV15; cdr3_nt: TGTGCCACCAGCAGAGTTGTGGCGGGGGAGCTGTTTTTT; cdr3_aa: CATSRVVAGELFF
clone_size: many; j_call: TRBJ2-1; d_call: TRBD2; v_call: TRBV20-1; cdr3_nt: TGCAGTGCTAAATGGGGGGGAGAGGGGCAGTTCTTC; cdr3_aa: CSAKWGGEGQFF
clone_size: few; j_call: TRBJ1-5; d_call: NA; v_call: TRBV7-2; cdr3_nt: TGTGCCAGCAGCTTAAGTCCCTCAGGGGTGGGGCAGCCCCAGCATTTT; cdr3_aa: CASSLSPSGVGQPQHF
clone_size: NA; j_call: TRBJ1-1; d_call: NA; v_call: TRBV6-5; cdr3_nt: TGTGCCAGCAGTTACTCAAGACTGAGGGGCGCTTTCTTT; cdr3_aa: CASSYSRLRGAFF